This T cell receptor (beta chain) is drawn from a study of T cell changes during pregnancy in multiple sclerosis (dated by TCRdb to between 2019 and 2020). Turning to the overall study: The study looked at changes in the T cell repertoire across pregnancy in women with multiple sclerosis.

Library construction relied on the immunoSEQ multiplex PCR assay. In TCRdb, the immuneACCESS table is reduced to in-frame sequences with V and J assigned. These tables do not hold every clone; where another copy was compared, an unresolved V gene accounts for under half, and the others remain unexplained. This sample is represented by about 39,000 clones; 90% of them were singletons. Together, the top ten hold 0.4% to 0.55% of the sample. The CDR3 numbers 16 residues from cysteine through phenylalanine. Left in the record is the CDR3 DNA by itself, 48 bases read in frame from the first base. V sheds 1 base and J sheds 4 bases, leaving 14 bases between their ends. In the germline V gene (reference sequence), CDR1 corresponds to LNHDA and CDR2 to SQIVND. With regard to this clone: This clone's antigen is unknown. Qualities for individual bases were not recorded, and no much larger clone is one base off.

This receptor chain uses TRBV19 and TRBJ1-5; the D gene is perhaps TRBD1, on 6 matching bases. This TCR was recovered from a female donor in good health, enrolled as a control in a pregnancy study. The sequences come from CD4+ T cells from peripheral blood mononuclear cells, collected in the first trimester of pregnancy. This receptor carries the CDR3 CASSIAGGGWNQPQHF. The bases read TGTGCCAGTAGTATAGCCGGGGGGGGCTGGAATCAGCCCCAGCATTTT.